The clone carrying this TCR beta chain was seen only a few times. Its antigen is not known. This entry is derived from a study of T-cell reconstitution after alpha-beta-depleted transplantation in children. Preparation of the TCRbeta library was carried out with unique molecular identifiers. TCRdb passed the PCR reads through MiXCR, listing each CDR3 protein once. The sample includes roughly 490,000 distinct CDR3 sequences, about an eighth of them seen just once. V was cut by 7 bases and J by 4 bases, with 17 bases left in between. CDR3 length: 14 residues. Study observations and caveats: The authors attributed T-cell counts and diversity one year after transplant mostly to newly produced T cells. At day 60, the high TCRbeta diversity found in some patients originated from recipient T cells and thymic progenitors that had survived. Approximately two months post-transplant, alpha-beta T cells reportedly originated from several hundred expanded graft clones.

The genes are TRBV12-3 or TRBV12-4 and TRBJ2-7; D assignment may be TRBD1 or TRBD2 (6 bases each). Sequencing used PBMCs, mostly from graft donor cells, obtained 180 days after TCRalphabeta/CD19-depleted stem cell transplant. The sequence came from a female patient under 10 years old who had a stem cell transplant for aplastic anemia, so the T cells may come from the graft donor. CDR3 in DNA: TGTGCCAGCAATTTTTTAGGGGGGCGGTACGAGCAGTACTTC. Amino acid sequence: CASNFLGGRYEQYF.